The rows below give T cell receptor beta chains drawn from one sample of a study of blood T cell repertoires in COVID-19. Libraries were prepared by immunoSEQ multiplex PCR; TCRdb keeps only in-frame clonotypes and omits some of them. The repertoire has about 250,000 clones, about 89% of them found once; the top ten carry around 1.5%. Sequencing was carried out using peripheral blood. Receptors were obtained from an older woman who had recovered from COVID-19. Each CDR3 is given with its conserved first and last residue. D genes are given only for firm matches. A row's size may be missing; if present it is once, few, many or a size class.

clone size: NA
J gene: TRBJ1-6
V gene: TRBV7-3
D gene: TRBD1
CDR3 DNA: TGTGCCAGCAGCCTTTATAACAGGGGGCGGAGTCCCTATAATTCACCCCTCCACTTT
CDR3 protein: CASSLYNRGRSPYNSPLHF

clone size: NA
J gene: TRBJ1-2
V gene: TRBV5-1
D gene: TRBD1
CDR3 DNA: TGCGCCAGCAGCTCGGGCACAGGGGGCTATGGCTACACCTTC
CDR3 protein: CASSSGTGGYGYTF

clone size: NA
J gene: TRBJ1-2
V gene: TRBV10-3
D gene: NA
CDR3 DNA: TGTGCCATCGGGAGCGGCGGGGAGGCCCCAAGTACCTTC
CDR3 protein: CAIGSGGEAPSTF

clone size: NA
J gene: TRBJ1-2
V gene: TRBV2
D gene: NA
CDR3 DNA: TGTGCCAGCAGTGAAGGCCCGGGGGGGCCCTATGGCTACACCTTC
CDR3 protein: CASSEGPGGPYGYTF

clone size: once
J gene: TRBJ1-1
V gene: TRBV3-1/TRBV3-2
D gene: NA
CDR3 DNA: TGTGCCAGCAGCCAAGTAAGGGGGACTGAAGCTTTCTTT
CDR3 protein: CASSQVRGTEAFF

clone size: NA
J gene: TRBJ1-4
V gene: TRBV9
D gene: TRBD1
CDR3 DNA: TGTGCCAGCAGCCAGGGGGCAAATAATGAAAAACTGTTTTTT
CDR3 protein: CASSQGANNEKLFF

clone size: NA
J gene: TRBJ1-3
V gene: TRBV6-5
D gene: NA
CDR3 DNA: TGTGCCAGCAGCCTCGGGAGCCCCCGAAACACCATATATTTT
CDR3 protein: CASSLGSPRNTIYF

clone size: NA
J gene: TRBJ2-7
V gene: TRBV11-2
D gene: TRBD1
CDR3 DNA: TGTGCCAGCAGCTTGTTACAGGGGGGTCAATACGAGCAGTACTTC
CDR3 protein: CASSLLQGGQYEQYF

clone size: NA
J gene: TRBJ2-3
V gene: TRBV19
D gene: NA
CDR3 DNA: TGTGCCAGTAGGTCAGGGATAGCACCAGATACGCAGTATTTT
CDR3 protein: CASRSGIAPDTQYF

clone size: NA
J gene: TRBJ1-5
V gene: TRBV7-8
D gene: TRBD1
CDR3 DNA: TGTGCCAGCAGCTTGGGACAGGGGTTTCAGCCCCAGCATTTT
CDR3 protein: CASSLGQGFQPQHF

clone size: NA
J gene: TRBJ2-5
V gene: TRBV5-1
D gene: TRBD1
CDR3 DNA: TGCGCCAGCAGCTGGAGACAGGGGAAAGAGACCCAGTACTTC
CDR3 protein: CASSWRQGKETQYF

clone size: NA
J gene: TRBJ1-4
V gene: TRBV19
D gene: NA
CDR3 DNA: TGTGCCAGTAGCCCCCCCCCTGAACTGGAGAATGAAAAACTGTTTTTT
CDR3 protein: CASSPPPELENEKLFF

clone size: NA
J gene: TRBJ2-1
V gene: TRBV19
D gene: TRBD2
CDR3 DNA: TGTGCCAGTAGTTTCGGGACTAGCAACACGTACAATGAGCAGTTCTTC
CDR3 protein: CASSFGTSNTYNEQFF

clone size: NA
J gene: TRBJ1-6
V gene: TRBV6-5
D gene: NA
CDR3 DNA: TGTGCCAGCAGGGCGCAGGGGTATAATTCACCCCTCCACTTT
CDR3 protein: CASRAQGYNSPLHF

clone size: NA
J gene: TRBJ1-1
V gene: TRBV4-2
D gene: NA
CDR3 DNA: TGTGCCAGCAGCCTAGGGACAAGAAACACTGAAGCTTTCTTT
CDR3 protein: CASSLGTRNTEAFF

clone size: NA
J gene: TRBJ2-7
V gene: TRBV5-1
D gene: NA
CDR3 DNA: TGCGCCAGCAGCTTGGCCCTCAGTACCTACGAGCAGTACTTC
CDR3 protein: CASSLALSTYEQYF

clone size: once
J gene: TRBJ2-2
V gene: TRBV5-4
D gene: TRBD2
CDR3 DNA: TGTGCCTTCCAGACTAGCGGGGGGGCCTCGGGCACCGGGGAGCTGTTTTTT
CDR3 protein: CAFQTSGGASGTGELFF

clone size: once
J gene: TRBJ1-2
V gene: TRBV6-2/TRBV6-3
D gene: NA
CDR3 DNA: TGTGCCAGCAGCCCCGGAGGGTTTGGCTACACCTTC
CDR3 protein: CASSPGGFGYTF

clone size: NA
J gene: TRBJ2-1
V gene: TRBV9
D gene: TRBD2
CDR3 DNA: TGTGCCAGCAGCGTACGGAGCGGGGGGGTCAATGAGCAGTTCTTC
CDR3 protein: CASSVRSGGVNEQFF

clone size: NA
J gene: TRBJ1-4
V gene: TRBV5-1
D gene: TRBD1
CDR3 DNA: TGCGCCAGCAGCGTACCGGGACAGGGCGGTACACTGTTTTTT
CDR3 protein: CASSVPGQGGTLFF

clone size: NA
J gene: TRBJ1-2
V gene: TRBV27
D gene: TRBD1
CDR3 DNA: TGTGCCAGCAGTTTATCCCCAGGGACAGGGGGCTCTGGCTACACCTTC
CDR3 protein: CASSLSPGTGGSGYTF

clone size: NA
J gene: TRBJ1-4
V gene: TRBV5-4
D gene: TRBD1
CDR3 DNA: TGTGCCAGCAGCTTGGCGGGGACAGGGGCTAATGAAAAACTGTTTTTT
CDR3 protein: CASSLAGTGANEKLFF

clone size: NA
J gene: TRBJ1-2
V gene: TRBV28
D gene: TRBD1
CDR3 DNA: TGTGCCAGCAGTTCCCCTGGGACAGGGGATCGGGGCTACACCTTC
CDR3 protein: CASSSPGTGDRGYTF

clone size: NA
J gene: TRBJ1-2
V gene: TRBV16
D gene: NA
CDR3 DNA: TGTGCCAGCAGCCAATCACAAGTACAGGGAGTAAGCGGCTACACCTTC
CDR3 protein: CASSQSQVQGVSGYTF

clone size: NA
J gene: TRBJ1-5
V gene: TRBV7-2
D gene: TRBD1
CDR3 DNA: TGTGCCAGCAGCCCGACAGGGGGCGGCCAGCCCCAGCATTTT
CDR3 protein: CASSPTGGGQPQHF

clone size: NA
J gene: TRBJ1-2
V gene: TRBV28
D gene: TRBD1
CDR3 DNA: TGTGCCAGCAGTCCGTCTGGACAGGGGCGGTTTGGCTACACCTTC
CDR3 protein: CASSPSGQGRFGYTF

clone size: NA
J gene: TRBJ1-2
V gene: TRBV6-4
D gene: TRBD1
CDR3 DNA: TGTGCCAGCAGGCGAGCACATCAGGGACAGGGTACCGACTATGGCTACACCTTC
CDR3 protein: CASRRAHQGQGTDYGYTF

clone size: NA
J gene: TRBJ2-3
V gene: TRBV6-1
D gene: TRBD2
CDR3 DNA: TGTGCCAGCAGTGGCCGGGGACTAGCGAGCACAGATACGCAGTATTTT
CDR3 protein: CASSGRGLASTDTQYF

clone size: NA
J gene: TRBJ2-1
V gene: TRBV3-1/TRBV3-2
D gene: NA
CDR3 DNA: TGTGCCAGCAGCCCCCCTCGGGGCGGGGCGGCGCTGAATGAGCAGTTCTTC
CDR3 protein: CASSPPRGGAALNEQFF

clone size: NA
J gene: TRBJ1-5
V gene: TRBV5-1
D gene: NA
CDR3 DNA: TGCGCCAGCAGCTTACAGGGTCAAGAAAGTCAGCCCCAGCATTTT
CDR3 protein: CASSLQGQESQPQHF

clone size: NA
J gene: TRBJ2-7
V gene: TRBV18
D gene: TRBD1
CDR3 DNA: TGTGCCAGCTCCCTCAGAGGGACAGGGGACTACGAGCAGTACTTC
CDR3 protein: CASSLRGTGDYEQYF

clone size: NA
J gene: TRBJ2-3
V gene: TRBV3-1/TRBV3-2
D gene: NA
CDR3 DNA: TGTGCCAGCAGTCAAAGGGGGATCACAGATACGCAGTATTTT
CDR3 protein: CASSQRGITDTQYF

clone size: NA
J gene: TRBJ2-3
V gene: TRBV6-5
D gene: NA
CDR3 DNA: TGTGCCAGCAGTCTTTATGCCGGGGCAGATACGCAGTATTTT
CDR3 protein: CASSLYAGADTQYF

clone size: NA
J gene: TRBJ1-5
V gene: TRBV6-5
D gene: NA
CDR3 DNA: TGTGCCAGCAGTTACAGGAGGTCGACCAATCAGCCCCAGCATTTT
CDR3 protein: CASSYRRSTNQPQHF

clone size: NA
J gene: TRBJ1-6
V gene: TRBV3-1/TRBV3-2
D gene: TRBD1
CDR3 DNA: TGTGCCAGCAGCCACGGGGACAGAGGGACACCCCTCCACTTT
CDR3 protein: CASSHGDRGTPLHF

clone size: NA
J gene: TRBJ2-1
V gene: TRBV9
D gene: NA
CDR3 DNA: TGTGCCAGCAGCGTAATTGGGCGGGGGCCCTACAATGAGCAGTTCTTC
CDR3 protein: CASSVIGRGPYNEQFF

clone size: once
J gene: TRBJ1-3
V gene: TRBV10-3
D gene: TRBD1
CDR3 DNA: TGTGCCATCAGTGAGTCGAGGGACAGACGAGGAAACACCATATATTTT
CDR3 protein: CAISESRDRRGNTIYF

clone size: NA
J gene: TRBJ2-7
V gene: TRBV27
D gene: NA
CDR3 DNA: TGTGCCAGCAGTTCCCTCGAGCAGTACTTC
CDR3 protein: CASSSLEQYF

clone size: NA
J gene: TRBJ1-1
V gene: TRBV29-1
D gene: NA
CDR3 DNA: TGCAGCGTAGCGCCGGCCGGGAGGACTGAAGCTTTCTTT
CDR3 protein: CSVAPAGRTEAFF

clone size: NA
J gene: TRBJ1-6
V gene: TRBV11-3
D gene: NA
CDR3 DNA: TGTGCCAGCAGCTTCCACTATAATTCACCCCTCCACTTT
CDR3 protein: CASSFHYNSPLHF

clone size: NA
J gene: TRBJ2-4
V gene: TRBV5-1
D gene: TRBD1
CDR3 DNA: TGCGCCAGCAGCGTCCTTCCGGGACAGGGGGCCTTGGCCAAAAACATTCAGTACTTC
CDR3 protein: CASSVLPGQGALAKNIQYF

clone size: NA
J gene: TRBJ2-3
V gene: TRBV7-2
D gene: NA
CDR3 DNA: TGTGCCAGCAGCTCCACCCCTCAGGGGCCGAATACGCAGTATTTT
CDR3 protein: CASSSTPQGPNTQYF

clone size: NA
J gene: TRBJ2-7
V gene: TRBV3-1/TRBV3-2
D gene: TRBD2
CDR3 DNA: TGTGCCAGCAGCCGAGGTAGCGGGGGGTACGAGCAGTACTTC
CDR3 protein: CASSRGSGGYEQYF

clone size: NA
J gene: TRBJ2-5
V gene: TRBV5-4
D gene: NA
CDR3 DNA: TGTGCCAGCAACGCCCAGGGACTGTTCCAAGAGACCCAGTACTTC
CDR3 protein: CASNAQGLFQETQYF

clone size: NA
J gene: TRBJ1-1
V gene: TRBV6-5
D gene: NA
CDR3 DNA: TGTGCCAGCAGAACAGGGACGGGGAACACTGAAGCTTTCTTT
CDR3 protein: CASRTGTGNTEAFF